These 27 T cell receptor beta chains came from one sample sequenced in a study of control samples from healthy donors and cancer patients (TCRdb year 2020). The library was prepared using the immunoSEQ multiplex PCR assay. In its TCRdb copy, this immuneACCESS table keeps in-frame sequences only and misses some clones. Where compared with another copy, unresolved V genes explain less than half of these, and the others have no known cause. The sample has roughly 49,000 clones on record, more than 80% of them singletons. The ten largest make up roughly 0.8% of the sample. Sequencing was performed on PBMCs. These receptors all stem from a man between 25 and 39 years old with colorectal cancer.

The chain uses TRBV2 and TRBJ2-5; D gene uncertain. CDR1 and CDR2 (germline): SNHLY, FYNNEI. The CDR3 consists of 14 residues. V lost 2 bases, J lost 5 bases, and 12 bases lay in between. CDR3 DNA: TGTGCCAGCAGTGAATTTGTAGGTGACGAGACCCAGTACTTC. Residues: CASSEFVGDETQYF.

The chain recombines TRBV29-1 with TRBJ2-4, with 15 bases matching TRBD2. CDR1 and CDR2 (germline): SQVTM, ANQGSEA. The CDR3 spans 14 residues. V was clipped by 7 bases and J by 7 bases; unmatched bases: 5. The CDR3 is CSGTSGGAPNIQYF. In DNA form, the CDR3 reads TGCAGCGGGACTAGCGGGGGGGCCCCGAACATTCAGTACTTC.

This chain joins TRBV7-2 and TRBJ1-6; D unclear. The CDR3 has 16 residues. Germline V gene sequence: CDR1 SGHTA, CDR2 FQGNSA. V was shortened by 5 bases and J by 3 bases, with 14 bases between the two germline ends. The CDR3 nucleotides read TGTGCCAGCAGCCGTCCGACGAGCTACTATAATTCACCCCTCCACTTT. Translated, it gives CASSRPTSYYNSPLHF.

The chain uses TRBV5-1 and TRBJ1-6; the match to TRBD1 covers 7 bases. Unmatched junction bases numbered 12, after V lost 1 base and J lost 5 bases. This CDR3 has 18 residues. From germline, CDR1 is SGHRS and CDR2 YFSETQ. CDR3 DNA sequence: TGCGCCAGCAGCTTGAGAGAAGGGGGCGGCCTAAATAATTCACCCCTCCACTTT. Its protein product is CASSLREGGGLNNSPLHF. Full variable domain (remainder filled in from reference TRBV5-1 and TRBJ1-6): KAGVTQTPRYLIKTRGQQVTLSCSPISGHRSVSWYQQTPGQGLQFLFEYFSETQRNKGNFPGRFSGRQFSNSRSEMNVSTLELGDSALYLCASSLREGGGLNNSPLHFGNGTRLTVT.

V usage is TRBV6-1 and J usage is TRBJ1-2, with a tentative D call TRBD1 (5 bases). V was cut by 1 base and J by 8 bases, with 11 bases left in between. The CDR3 contains 13 residues. CDR1 is MNHNS and CDR2 is SASEGT in the germline V gene. The CDR3 DNA sequence: TGTGCCAGCAGTGAAGGACAGCTTACAGGCTACACCTTC. It translates to CASSEGQLTGYTF.

Comments on this clone: At one end the junction does not follow the germline gene, possibly because of a read error. Distinct nucleotide sequences in the sample also encode this CDR3. The genes are TRBV29-1 and TRBJ1-1, with no clear D. Per the germline V gene, CDR1 is SQVTM and CDR2 is ANQGSEA. The CDR3 contains 13 residues. CDR3 DNA: TGCAGTGTTGGGAGCAGTTTGAACACTGAAGCTTTCTTT. This translates into CSVGSSLNTEAFF.

The chain uses TRBV5-5 and TRBJ2-6; no definite D call. Germline V gene lookup returns CDR1 SGHKS and CDR2 YYEKEE (reference sequence). V gave up 5 bases and J gave up 2 bases, with 5 bases separating them. The CDR3 sequence is 13 residues long. Here the CDR3 reads CASSSPGANVLTF. Here the CDR3 DNA reads TGTGCCAGCAGTTCTCCTGGGGCCAACGTCCTGACTTTC. Drawing the rest from reference TRBV5-5 and TRBJ2-6, the complete variable domain is DAGVTQSPTHLIKTRGQQVTLRCSPISGHKSVSWYQQVLGQGPQFIFQYYEKEERGRGNFPDRFSARQFPNYSSELNVNALLLGDSALYLCASSSPGANVLTFGAGSRLTVL.

The V call is TRBV24-1, the J call TRBJ1-2; D perhaps matches TRBD1 (5 bases). V was cut by 3 bases and J by 5 bases, with 12 bases left in between. The CDR3 is 14 amino acids. Germline V gene lookup returns CDR1 KGHDR and CDR2 SFDVKD. CDR3 sequence: CATSDGVGHYGYTF. The CDR3 nucleotides are TGTGCCACCAGTGATGGGGTGGGGCATTATGGCTACACCTTC.

CDR3 nucleotide sequence: TGTGCCTGGGGGCTCGGACAGGGGTTTGAAAAACTGTTTTTT. It codes for CAWGLGQGFEKLFF. The chain couples TRBV30 to TRBJ1-4; the match to TRBD1 covers 9 bases. The length of the CDR3 is 14 residues. V gave up 5 bases and J gave up 7 bases; unmatched junction bases: 8. The V gene's germline CDR1 is GTSNPN and CDR2 SVGIG (reference sequence). The complete variable domain, with remaining parts taken from reference TRBV30 and TRBJ1-4, reads SQTIHQWPATLVQPVGSPLSLECTVEGTSNPNLYWYRQAAGRGLQLLFYSVGIGQISSEVPQNLSASRPQDRQFILSSKKLLLSDSGFYLCAWGLGQGFEKLFFGSGTQLSVL.

The chain employs TRBV6-5 and TRBJ1-2, with 7 bases lining up with TRBD1. The germline CDR1 and CDR2 sequences are MNHEY and SVGAGI. The CDR3 is 14 residues long. V shed 4 bases and J 5 bases; nucleotides not matched to a gene: 7. CDR3 bases: TGTGCCAGCAGTTCCTACTTCAGGGGGTATGGCTACACCTTC. This sequence encodes CASSSYFRGYGYTF.

The gene calls are TRBV11-2 and TRBJ2-3; the D is unclear. The V and J ends lost 5 bases and 5 bases respectively, with 14 bases between them. In germline, CDR1 is SGHAT, CDR2 FQNNGV. The CDR3 totals 14 residues. The CDR3 bases are TGTGCCAGCAGCCACGCCGCAGCAAGAGATACGCAGTATTTT. Its translation: CASSHAAARDTQYF.

The chain recombines TRBV11-2 with TRBJ2-1; no reliable D call. Germline CDR1 reads SGHAT; CDR2 reads FQNNGV. Trimming stripped 5 bases from V and 5 bases from J, with 22 bases between. The CDR3 contains 17 residues. The CDR3 loop reads CASSMPGIWVAHNEQFF. The CDR3 DNA reads TGTGCCAGCAGCATGCCCGGTATCTGGGTCGCACACAATGAGCAGTTCTTC.

The chain employs TRBV7-9 and TRBJ2-6; D perhaps matches TRBD1 (5 bases). CDR1 SEHNR and CDR2 FQNEAQ come from the germline V gene (reference sequence). Trimming pared 2 bases from V and 0 bases from J, leaving 14 bases between. The CDR3 has 18 amino acids. The CDR3 spells CASSLWGRSDSGANVLTF. The CDR3 DNA sequence: TGTGCCAGCAGCTTATGGGGCAGGTCTGACTCTGGGGCCAACGTCCTGACTTTC.

The rearrangement joins TRBV19 to TRBJ1-1, with unresolved D. The CDR3 consists of 13 residues. The V end lost 3 bases, the J end lost 7 bases, and 12 bases lay between the germline ends. Germline CDR1 reads LNHDA; CDR2 reads SQIVND (reference sequence). Written as DNA, the CDR3 is TGTGCCAGTAGTATCCGAGGAACGGGTGAAGCTTTCTTT. Translation gives CASSIRGTGEAFF.

The sample holds a few counts of this clone. The chain combines TRBV5-4 with TRBJ1-1, with TRBD1 identical over 7 bases. Germline-derived CDR1 and CDR2 are SGHNT and YYREEE (reference sequence). The V and J ends lost 4 bases and 7 bases, in that order; junction bases with no gene match: 4. The CDR3 runs 12 residues. CDR3 bases: TGTGCCAGCAGCAACTGGGACAGTGAAGCTTTCTTT. Protein: CASSNWDSEAFF.

This sequence joins TRBV5-1 and TRBJ2-1; D gene ambiguous. This CDR3 has 16 residues. V gave up 0 bases and J gave up 5 bases, with 15 bases separating them. Germline assignment: CDR1 SGHRS and CDR2 YFSETQ. The CDR3 DNA follows: TGCGCCAGCAGCTTGGCCCGTGTATATCGGGACAATGAGCAGTTCTTC. It encodes CASSLARVYRDNEQFF. Together with reference TRBV5-1 and TRBJ2-1, the CDR3 gives the full variable domain: KAGVTQTPRYLIKTRGQQVTLSCSPISGHRSVSWYQQTPGQGLQFLFEYFSETQRNKGNFPGRFSGRQFSNSRSEMNVSTLELGDSALYLCASSLARVYRDNEQFFGPGTRLTVL.

This clone was picked up one time. The CDR3 loop is CASSDGTGHTDTQYF. The CDR3 DNA reads as TGTGCCAGCAGTGACGGGACAGGGCACACAGATACGCAGTATTTT. This chain connects TRBV6-4 to TRBJ2-3; 9 positions agree with TRBD1. Germline-derived CDR1 and CDR2 are MRHNA and SNTAGT. Losses at the gene ends were 2 bases for V and 2 bases for J; bases not matched to a gene: 2. There are 15 residues in the CDR3.

CDR3 DNA: TGCGCCAGCAGTGAGCTCCAGGTCACCGGGGAGCTGTTTTTT. Encoded protein: CASSELQVTGELFF. The chain recombines TRBV10-2 with TRBJ2-2; D is ambiguous. Germline lookup yields CDR1 WSHSY and CDR2 SAAADI. This CDR3 comprises 14 residues. V lost 2 bases, J lost 4 bases, and 8 bases lay in between.

The CDR3 loop reads CAWTRGVGTEAFF. The CDR3 region has the DNA TGTGCCTGGACCAGGGGGGTTGGGACTGAAGCTTTCTTT. This chain connects TRBV30 to TRBJ1-1, with TRBD1 matching 7 bases. The length of the CDR3 is 13 residues. Losses at the gene ends were 4 bases for V and 5 bases for J; bases not matched to a gene: 7. Germline V gives CDR1 GTSNPN, CDR2 SVGIG (reference sequence).

This chain links TRBV20-1 with TRBJ2-1; no reliable D call. Trimming pared 4 bases from V and 7 bases from J, leaving 11 bases between. Germline CDR1 reads DFQATT; CDR2 reads SNEGSKA (reference sequence). The CDR3 spans 12 residues. The CDR3 coding sequence is TGCAGTGCTAATGACGACGGAAATGAGCAGTTCTTC. Translating it yields CSANDDGNEQFF.

This chain uses TRBV3-1 (or the pseudogene TRBV3-2) with TRBJ1-6; the match to TRBD1 covers 10 bases. The CDR3 spans 15 residues. Looked up from germline, CDR1 is LGHDT and CDR2 is YNNKEL (reference sequence). V shed 1 base, J shed 8 bases, and the junction held 2 bases outside the gene matches. The CDR3 protein is CASSQVGTGDSPLHF. CDR3 nucleotides: TGTGCCAGCAGCCAAGTTGGGACAGGGGATTCACCCCTCCACTTT.

The chain links TRBV5-1 to TRBJ1-3; D call uncertain. V lost 0 bases to trimming and J lost 0 bases, with 10 bases between them. This CDR3 comprises 16 residues. Germline V gives CDR1 SGHRS, CDR2 YFSETQ. The CDR3 DNA reads as TGCGCCAGCAGCTTGGACACGCCGATCTCTGGAAACACCATATATTTT. Its translation: CASSLDTPISGNTIYF.

Comment on this clone: This same CDR3 is encoded by further DNA sequences in the sample. The genes are TRBV21-1 and TRBJ1-1. TRBV21-1 counts as a pseudogene. There are 17 residues in the CDR3. The CDR3 DNA is TGTGCCAGCACCCCCAAGAGACCAAGGGAGTTGAACACTGAAGCTTTCTTT. Its translation: CASTPKRPRELNTEAFF.

This chain joins TRBV9 and TRBJ2-5; possible D gene TRBD2, 5 bases. V was cut by 4 bases and J by 2 bases, with 18 bases left in between. CDR3 size: 16 residues. Germline CDR1 and CDR2: SGDLS and YYNGEE. CDR3 sequence (DNA): TGTGCCAGCAGCCAAGCGGTGGGTCTCACTCAAGAGACCCAGTACTTC. Its protein is CASSQAVGLTQETQYF.

This chain uses TRBV18 with TRBJ1-5; D unresolved. V was pared by 3 bases and J by 4 bases, with 7 bases between. CDR3 length: 13 amino acids. Per the germline V gene, CDR1 is KGHSH and CDR2 is LQKENI. In DNA form, the CDR3 reads TGTGCCAGCTCACCGGGGTCTAATCAGCCCCAGCATTTT. It yields the protein CASSPGSNQPQHF.

The chain combines TRBV6-5 with TRBJ1-1, with no clear D. V lost 5 bases and J 3 bases, leaving 13 bases between the germline ends. The CDR3 is made up of 14 amino acids. Germline loops: CDR1 MNHEY, CDR2 SVGAGI. CDR3: CASSSPGQHTEAFF. DNA of the CDR3: TGTGCCAGCAGTAGCCCCGGGCAGCACACTGAAGCTTTCTTT.

The chain couples TRBV4-1 to TRBJ2-3; 10 bases are a match to TRBD1. Germline lookup yields CDR1 MGHRA and CDR2 YSYEKL. V shed 6 bases, J shed 3 bases, and the junction held 6 bases outside the gene matches. There are 15 residues in the CDR3. For the CDR3, the DNA is TGCGCCAGCAGGCGACAGGGGGCGCGGACAGATACGCAGTATTTT. This codes for CASRRQGARTDTQYF.